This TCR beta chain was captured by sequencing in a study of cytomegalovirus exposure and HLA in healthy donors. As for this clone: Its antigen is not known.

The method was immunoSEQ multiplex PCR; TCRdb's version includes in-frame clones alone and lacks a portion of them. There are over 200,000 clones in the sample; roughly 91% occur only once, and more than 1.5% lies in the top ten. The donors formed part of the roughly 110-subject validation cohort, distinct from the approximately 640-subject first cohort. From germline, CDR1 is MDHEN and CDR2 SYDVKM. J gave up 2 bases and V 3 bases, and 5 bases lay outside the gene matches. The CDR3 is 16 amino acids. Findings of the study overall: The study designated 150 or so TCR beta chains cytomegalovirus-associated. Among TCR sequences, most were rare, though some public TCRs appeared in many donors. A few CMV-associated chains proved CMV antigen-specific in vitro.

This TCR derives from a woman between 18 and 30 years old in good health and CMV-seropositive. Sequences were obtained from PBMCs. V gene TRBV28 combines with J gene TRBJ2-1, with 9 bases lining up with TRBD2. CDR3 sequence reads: CASSFPVAGAYNEQFF. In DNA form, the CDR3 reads TGTGCCAGCAGTTTCCCCGTAGCGGGAGCCTACAATGAGCAGTTCTTC.